Presented here are 21 T cell receptor beta chains from one specimen sequenced in a study of T cells in Graves' hyperthyroidism and ophthalmopathy. Using RNA transcripts as the source, TCR beta CDR3 regions were amplified. TCR CDR3 regions were first amplified by RT-PCR with HTBI primers. TCRdb re-called the multiplex PCR reads with MiXCR, one entry per CDR3 protein. The repertoire includes under 350,000 distinct CDR3 sequences, around 23% of them detected once, and less than 65% sits in the top ten. Sequenced material: blood. The source of these receptors is a woman aged 50 to 60 with Graves' hyperthyroidism.

This chain uses TRBV6-2 or TRBV6-3 with TRBJ1-4, with D unclear. CDR3 length equals 12 residues. Germline values: CDR1 MNHEY, CDR2 SVGEGT. V lost 5 bases and J 7 bases, leaving 8 bases between the germline ends. The DNA of the CDR3 is TGTGCCAGCAGTGCGGGGTCTGAAAAACTGTTTTTT. Protein: CASSAGSEKLFF.

There are a few counts of this clonotype. The chain joins TRBV2 to TRBJ1-5, with TRBD1 matching over 11 bases. The CDR3 contains 18 residues. V trimming: 4 bases; J trimming: 0 bases; junction bases outside the gene matches: 8. Germline values: CDR1 SNHLY, CDR2 FYNNEI. Here the CDR3 reads CASSGDRGGTYSNQPQHF. The DNA for the CDR3 is TGTGCCAGCAGTGGGGACAGGGGGGGTACCTATAGCAATCAGCCCCAGCATTTT.

The V and J genes are TRBV20-1 and TRBJ2-3; possible D gene TRBD2, 6 bases. CDR3 length equals 14 residues. Deletions cut 1 base from V and 4 bases from J, with 12 bases between. Looked up from germline, CDR1 is DFQATT and CDR2 is SNEGSKA (reference sequence). CDR3 loop: CSARGRGSADTQYF. For the CDR3, the DNA is TGCAGTGCTAGAGGCCGGGGGTCCGCAGATACGCAGTATTTT.

The chain employs TRBV2 and TRBJ1-4; D possibly corresponds to TRBD1 (6 bases). Germline CDR1 is SNHLY and CDR2 is FYNNEI. The CDR3 extends over 14 amino acids. The ends were cut back, 3 bases at V and 4 bases at J, with 9 bases in the middle. For the CDR3, the DNA is TGTGCCAGCAGTGAGTCAGGGGTTAATGAAAAACTGTTTTTT. It codes for CASSESGVNEKLFF.

The chain joins TRBV20-1 to TRBJ1-1; 7 nucleotides line up with TRBD1. The CDR3 has 12 amino acids. Per germline, CDR1 DFQATT and CDR2 SNEGSKA (reference sequence). Trimming removed 3 bases from V and 4 bases from J; junction bases left unmatched: 2. In DNA form, the CDR3 reads TGCAGTGCTAGGACAGGGCCCACTGAAGCTTTCTTT. This encodes CSARTGPTEAFF.

The gene calls are TRBV2 and TRBJ1-2; no definite D call. V shed 2 bases and J shed 0 bases, with 16 bases lying between them. Per germline, CDR1 SNHLY and CDR2 FYNNEI. The CDR3 sequence is 17 residues long. CDR3 protein: CASSESDAFGANYGYTF. In nucleotides, the CDR3 is TGTGCCAGCAGTGAATCTGATGCCTTCGGTGCTAACTATGGCTACACCTTC.

This clonotype was observed many times. The V gene is TRBV5-1, the J gene TRBJ2-3; D perhaps matches TRBD2 (6 bases). The CDR3 is 12 amino acids. The germline V gene encodes CDR1 SGHRS and CDR2 YFSETQ. V lost 7 bases and J lost 5, with 11 bases in between. CDR3 bases: TGCGCCAGCGGGGGGTTTGGAGATACGCAGTATTTT. It yields the protein CASGGFGDTQYF. The complete variable domain, with remaining parts taken from reference TRBV5-1 and TRBJ2-3, reads KAGVTQTPRYLIKTRGQQVTLSCSPISGHRSVSWYQQTPGQGLQFLFEYFSETQRNKGNFPGRFSGRQFSNSRSEMNVSTLELGDSALYLCASGGFGDTQYFGPGTRLTVL.

In its sample, this clonotype was seen a few times. This rearrangement joins TRBV6-5 to TRBJ2-1; 7 nucleotides agree with TRBD2. CDR3 length: 17 residues. Germline V lookup: CDR1 MNHEY, CDR2 SVGAGI. The junction had 7 bases not matched to a gene; V was cut back by 0 bases and J by 2 bases. CDR3 residues: CASSYSPREWTYNEQFF. The CDR3 coding sequence is TGTGCCAGCAGTTACTCGCCGCGGGAGTGGACCTACAATGAGCAGTTCTTC.

This clonotype showed up just a few times. J is TRBJ2-3 and V is TRBV19, with 8 bases aligning to TRBD1. V was clipped by 3 bases and J by 2 bases; unmatched bases: 7. The CDR3 has 16 residues. Germline CDR1 is LNHDA and CDR2 is SQIVND (reference sequence). CDR3 residues: CASSISGTGLTDTQYF. DNA of the CDR3: TGTGCCAGTAGTATTTCCGGGACAGGACTCACAGATACGCAGTATTTT.

This clonotype was seen at least ten times. This sequence joins TRBV3-1 and TRBJ2-3, with 13 bases aligning to TRBD2. This CDR3 has 17 residues. The V and J ends lost 5 bases and 6 bases, in that order; junction bases with no gene match: 11. CDR1 is LGHDT, CDR2 YNNKEL, per germline (reference sequence). This CDR3 reads CASSLRTSGGATDTQYF. In nucleotides, the CDR3 is TGTGCCAGCAGCTTAAGAACTAGCGGGGGGGCAACCGATACGCAGTATTTT.

This clonotype was seen more than once but under ten times. The V and J genes are TRBV12-3 or TRBV12-4 and TRBJ2-7; D possibly corresponds to TRBD2 (5 bases). V gave up 7 bases and J gave up 4 bases, with 14 bases separating them. This CDR3 region has 13 residues. The CDR3 here is CASTLRGKYEQYF. The CDR3 coding sequence is TGTGCCAGCACCCTTAGAGGGAAATACGAGCAGTACTTC.

V usage is TRBV5-1 and J usage is TRBJ1-1; 9 bases align to TRBD1. V lost 4 bases, J lost 12 bases, and 10 bases stayed unmatched. Germline CDR1 is SGHRS and CDR2 is YFSETQ. The CDR3 totals 13 residues. CDR3 protein: CASSTGTGSFPFF. CDR3 sequence (DNA): TGCGCCAGCAGCACCGGGACAGGGAGCTTTCCTTTCTTT.

In its sample, this clonotype was seen a few times. The chain recombines TRBV7-2 with TRBJ1-3, with D possibly being TRBD1 (6 bases). This CDR3 is 15 amino acids long. Germline V gene lookup returns CDR1 SGHTA and CDR2 FQGNSA. V gave up 2 bases and J gave up 0 bases, with 8 bases separating them. The CDR3 sequence is CASSLTGYSGNTIYF. CDR3 in DNA: TGTGCCAGCAGCTTAACAGGGTACTCTGGAAACACCATATATTTT.

A few counts support this clonotype. The chain joins TRBV28 to TRBJ2-5, with TRBD1 identical over 10 bases. V shed 6 bases, J shed 5 bases, and the junction held 6 bases outside the gene matches. Germline-derived CDR1 and CDR2 are MDHEN and SYDVKM. The CDR3 has 14 amino acids. This CDR3 is CASRLPGQGETQYF. The CDR3 nucleotides are TGTGCCAGCAGGCTCCCGGGACAGGGGGAGACCCAGTACTTC.

The V and J genes are TRBV7-9 and TRBJ1-3, with D perhaps TRBD1 (5 bases). Trimming took 5 bases from V and 1 from J, leaving 18 bases between them. The length of the CDR3 is 17 residues. Looked up from germline, CDR1 is SEHNR and CDR2 is FQNEAQ (reference sequence). The CDR3 loop reads CASSPLVGEGSGNTIYF. CDR3 sequence (DNA): TGTGCCAGCAGCCCATTGGTGGGGGAAGGGTCTGGAAACACCATATATTTT.

This sequence joins TRBV27 and TRBJ2-5; D is undetermined. Trimming removed 4 bases at V and 2 bases at J, with 8 bases between. The CDR3 loop spans 13 amino acids. The germline V gene encodes CDR1 MNHEY and CDR2 SMNVEV (reference sequence). The CDR3 sequence: CASSWKKQETQYF. DNA for the CDR3: TGTGCCAGCAGTTGGAAGAAGCAAGAGACCCAGTACTTC.

The rearrangement uses TRBV5-4 and TRBJ2-2; D not resolved. CDR3 size: 15 residues. Germline values: CDR1 SGHNT, CDR2 YYREEE (reference sequence). Trimming removed 4 bases at V and 1 base at J, with 11 bases between. CDR3 residues: CASSPRKGNTGELFF. As DNA, the CDR3 is TGTGCCAGCAGCCCGCGGAAGGGGAACACCGGGGAGCTGTTTTTT.

In its sample, this clonotype was seen a few times. The V call is TRBV25-1, the J call TRBJ1-4, with TRBD1 as a possible D gene (6 bases). This CDR3 comprises 15 residues. Germline V lookup: CDR1 MGHDK, CDR2 SYGVNS. Trimming stripped 4 bases from V and 3 bases from J, with 12 bases between. CDR3 bases: TGTGCCAGCAGTGGGCCGCAGGGGTCTAATGAAAAACTGTTTTTT. Translating gives CASSGPQGSNEKLFF.

This clonotype has ten or more counts. The V call is TRBV6-1, the J call TRBJ2-5; D gene uncertain. The germline V and J ends were trimmed by 6 bases and 1 base, with 12 bases remaining between them. CDR1 is MNHNS, CDR2 SASEGT, per germline. The CDR3 has 14 amino acids. CDR3 coding DNA: TGTGCCAGCAGGATAGGCCAGTTCCAAGAGACCCAGTACTTC. As protein: CASRIGQFQETQYF.

The CDR3 loop reads CASSSTGVNQPQHF. CDR3 DNA sequence: TGTGCCAGCAGTTCCACAGGGGTCAATCAGCCCCAGCATTTT. This chain connects TRBV12-3 or TRBV12-4 to TRBJ1-5; 7 nucleotides agree with TRBD1. V lost 4 bases, J lost 3 bases, and 3 bases stayed unmatched. This CDR3 contains 14 residues.

This clonotype was counted many times. V gene TRBV18 combines with J gene TRBJ2-7, with D maybe TRBD1 (5 bases). In germline, CDR1 is KGHSH, CDR2 LQKENI. Trimming removed 0 bases from V and 2 bases from J, with 8 bases in between. The CDR3 runs 14 residues. This chain's CDR3 is CASSPPTGAYEQYF. The CDR3, as DNA: TGTGCCAGCTCACCACCAACAGGCGCCTACGAGCAGTACTTC.